A selection of T cell receptor beta chains follows, all from one sample in a study of blood T cell repertoires in COVID-19. Generated by immunoSEQ multiplex PCR, the TCRdb table keeps only in-frame clones and is missing some. Of about 62,000 clones listed, roughly 89% are singletons. The material sequenced was peripheral blood. The origin of the receptors is an elderly woman with acute or convalescent COVID-19. The conserved cysteine and the conserved F or W are not part of the CDR3 here. Size tells how often a clone was seen (once, few, many) or the class of an expanded clone, and some rows leave it out.

ASSRTTSGNNEQF | TRBJ2-1 | 13 | few | TRBV5-1
ASSQNGRDRGLSSPLH | TRBJ1-6 | 16 | once | TRBV4-1
ASSSEPISEQY | TRBJ2-7 | 11 | . | TRBV7-9
ASSQGTSGSRGNEQF | TRBJ2-1 | 15 | . | TRBV11-2
AWSVRQGISPLH | TRBJ1-6 | 12 | . | TRBV30
ASSVATGRFSGNTIY | TRBJ1-3 | 15 | once | TRBV9
ASSPTWTTTETQY | TRBJ2-5 | 13 | . | TRBV11-2
ASSLLDRVEEEQY | TRBJ2-7 | 13 | . | TRBV18
ASITDRGRLNDSHEKLF | TRBJ1-4 | 17 | . | TRBV21-1
ASSLMERYGYT | TRBJ1-2 | 11 | . | TRBV5-5
ASSPRGDGNTIY | TRBJ1-3 | 12 | . | TRBV18
ASSLGGNGNTIY | TRBJ1-3 | 12 | . | TRBV4-2
ASSTWSPGTYGYT | TRBJ1-2 | 13 | . | TRBV5-5
ASSLATVYQPQH | TRBJ1-5 | 12 | . | TRBV7-9
ASSYTGATEAF | TRBJ1-1 | 11 | once | TRBV5-5
ASSARQGANTGELF | TRBJ2-2 | 14 | . | TRBV7-2
ASSESGSHTEAF | TRBJ1-1 | 12 | . | TRBV10-1
ASSPPSGANYGYT | TRBJ1-2 | 13 | . | TRBV4-2
ASSVGTGEEKLF | TRBJ1-4 | 12 | . | TRBV9
AISVRGSPYTEAF | TRBJ1-1 | 13 | . | TRBV10-3
ASSSQGAQYGYT | TRBJ1-2 | 12 | . | TRBV12-5
ASSGQGNTEAF | TRBJ1-1 | 11 | . | TRBV2
ATSDSTGSSYNEQF | TRBJ2-1 | 14 | . | TRBV24-1
ASSVGGTDTQY | TRBJ2-3 | 11 | few | TRBV9
AWNFGLRRGTEAF | TRBJ1-1 | 13 | . | TRBV30
ATGLTDYGYT | TRBJ1-2 | 10 | . | TRBV19
ASSYSHWANGYT | TRBJ1-2 | 12 | . | TRBV6-5
ASSLGAVTDTQY | TRBJ2-3 | 12 | . | TRBV11-3
ASSLGTVPNTEAF | TRBJ1-1 | 13 | . | TRBV5-5
SVSAGIQYEQY | TRBJ2-7 | 11 | . | TRBV29-1
ASTITGGRVDTQY | TRBJ2-3 | 13 | . | TRBV19
ASSRTGDYGYT | TRBJ1-2 | 11 | . | TRBV19
ASKLTGDGNTIY | TRBJ1-3 | 12 | . | TRBV10-2
ASSESSVGDETQY | TRBJ2-5 | 13 | . | TRBV10-1
ASSPPGGSGSNQPQH | TRBJ1-5 | 15 | . | TRBV28
SASRREGEGDTQY | TRBJ2-3 | 13 | . | TRBV20-1
ASSLWQAINTEAF | TRBJ1-1 | 13 | few | TRBV5-5
ASSIDLFRGDTEAF | TRBJ1-1 | 14 | . | TRBV19
ATSDAGGYYGYT | TRBJ1-2 | 12 | . | TRBV24-1
ASRVLTEAF | TRBJ1-1 | 9 | . | TRBV2
ASSPKGRGLNTEAF | TRBJ1-1 | 14 | . | TRBV7-3
ASMPTGTLNTEAF | TRBJ1-1 | 13 | . | TRBV6-6
AISDQLAGGKNIQY | TRBJ2-4 | 14 | . | TRBV10-3
ASTKLASGNNEQF | TRBJ2-1 | 13 | . | TRBV27
ASSLMNTQY | TRBJ2-3 | 9 | . | TRBV2
ACDRGEYQPQH | TRBJ1-5 | 11 | . | TRBV30
ASSSLEGGRTEAF | TRBJ1-1 | 13 | . | TRBV27
ASSLTGLANYGYT | TRBJ1-2 | 13 | once | TRBV7-8
ASSPGGEQPQH | TRBJ1-5 | 11 | . | TRBV18
ASSKAALAGYGYGYT | TRBJ1-2 | 15 | . | TRBV21-1
ASRFPGQETQY | TRBJ2-5 | 11 | once | TRBV6-5